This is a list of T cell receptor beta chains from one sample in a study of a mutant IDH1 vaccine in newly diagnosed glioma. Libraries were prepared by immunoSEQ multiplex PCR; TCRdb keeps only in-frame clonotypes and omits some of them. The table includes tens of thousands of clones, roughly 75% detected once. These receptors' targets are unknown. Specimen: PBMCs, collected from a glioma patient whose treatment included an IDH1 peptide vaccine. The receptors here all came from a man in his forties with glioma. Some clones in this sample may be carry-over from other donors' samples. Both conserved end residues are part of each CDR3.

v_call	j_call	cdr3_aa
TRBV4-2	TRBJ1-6	CASSSGTGDSPLHF
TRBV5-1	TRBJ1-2	CASSPQGERGGYTF
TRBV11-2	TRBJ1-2	CASSFFRGVEGYTF
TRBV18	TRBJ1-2	CASSPEGTVSATF
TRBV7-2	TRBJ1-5	CASSLETGNNQPQHF
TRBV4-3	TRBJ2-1	CASSQDGAGVFNEQFF
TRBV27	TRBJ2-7	CASREEWQAYEQYF
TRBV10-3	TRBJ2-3	CAISPAWTGTYTQYF
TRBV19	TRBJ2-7	CATGTSYEQYF
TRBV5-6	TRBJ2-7	CASSGQDTYEQYF
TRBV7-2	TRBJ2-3	CASSSGGGDTQYF
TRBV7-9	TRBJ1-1	CASRLRRETGINTEAFF
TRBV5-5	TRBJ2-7	CASSLEGAAYF
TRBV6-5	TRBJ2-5	CASSLDRAKETQYF
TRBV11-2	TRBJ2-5	CASSLGYPGQGWEETQYF
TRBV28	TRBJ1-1	CASCEAQANTEAFF
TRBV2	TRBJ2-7	CASGVMAVAYF
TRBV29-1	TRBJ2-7	CSVAGTSLSYEQYF
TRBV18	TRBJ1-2	CASSPPGQGVGYGYTF
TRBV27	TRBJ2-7	CASSLSGWSYEQYF
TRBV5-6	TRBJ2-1	CASSLVGVLSYNEQFF
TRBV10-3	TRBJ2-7	CAISESRDSSYEQYF
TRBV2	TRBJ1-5	CASSEASTGRYHQPQHF
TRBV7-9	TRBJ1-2	CASRLGQGNGYTF
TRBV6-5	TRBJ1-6	CASYSGGSAPLHF
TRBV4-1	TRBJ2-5	CASSQDLTGKETQYF
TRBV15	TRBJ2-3	CATSRDFGQFTTDTQYF
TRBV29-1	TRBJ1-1	CSVEDSKGARTEAFF
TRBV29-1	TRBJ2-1	CSVAGAEQFF
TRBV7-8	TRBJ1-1	CASSFKGQEAFF
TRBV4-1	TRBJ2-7	CASSQDQGRGVYEQYF
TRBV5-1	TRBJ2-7	CASSSGQGRPYEQYF
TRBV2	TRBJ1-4	CASSERSAFATNEKLFF
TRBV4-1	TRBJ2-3	CASSPGRGLDTQYF
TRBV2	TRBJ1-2	CASSERGDAGYTF
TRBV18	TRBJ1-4	CASSVVVGHEKLFF
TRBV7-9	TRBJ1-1	CATETGFQNTEAFF
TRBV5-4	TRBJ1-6	CASSFASAGRDSPLHF
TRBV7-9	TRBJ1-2	CASSLEQGTGYTF
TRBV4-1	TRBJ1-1	CASSQGTGVGTEAFF
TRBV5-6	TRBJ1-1	CASSPGGAEAFF